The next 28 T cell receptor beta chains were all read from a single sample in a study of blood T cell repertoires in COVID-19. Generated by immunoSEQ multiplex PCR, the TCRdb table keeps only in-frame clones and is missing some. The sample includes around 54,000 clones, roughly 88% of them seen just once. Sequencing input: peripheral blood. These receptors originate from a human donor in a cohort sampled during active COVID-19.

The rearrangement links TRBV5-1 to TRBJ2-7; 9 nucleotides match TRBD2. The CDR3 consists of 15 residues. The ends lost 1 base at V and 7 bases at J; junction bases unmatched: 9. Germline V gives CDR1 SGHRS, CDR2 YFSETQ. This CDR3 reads CASSLRAGGPREQYF. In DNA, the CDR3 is TGCGCCAGCAGCTTGCGGGCGGGAGGGCCGAGGGAGCAGTACTTC. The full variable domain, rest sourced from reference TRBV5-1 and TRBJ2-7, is KAGVTQTPRYLIKTRGQQVTLSCSPISGHRSVSWYQQTPGQGLQFLFEYFSETQRNKGNFPGRFSGRQFSNSRSEMNVSTLELGDSALYLCASSLRAGGPREQYFGPGTRLTVT.

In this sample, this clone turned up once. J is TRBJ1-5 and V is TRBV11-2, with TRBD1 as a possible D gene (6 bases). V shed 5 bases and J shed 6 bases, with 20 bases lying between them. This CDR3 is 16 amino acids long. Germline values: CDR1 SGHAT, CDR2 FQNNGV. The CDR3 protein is CASSREKGVSAQPQHF. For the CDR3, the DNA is TGTGCCAGCAGCCGGGAAAAGGGGGTATCCGCTCAGCCCCAGCATTTT.

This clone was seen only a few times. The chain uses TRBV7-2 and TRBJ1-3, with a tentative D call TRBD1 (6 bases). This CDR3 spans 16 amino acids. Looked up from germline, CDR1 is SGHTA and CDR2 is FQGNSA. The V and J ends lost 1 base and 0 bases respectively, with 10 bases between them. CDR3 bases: TGTGCCAGCAGCTTAGTGGGACAACTCTCTGGAAACACCATATATTTT. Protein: CASSLVGQLSGNTIYF.

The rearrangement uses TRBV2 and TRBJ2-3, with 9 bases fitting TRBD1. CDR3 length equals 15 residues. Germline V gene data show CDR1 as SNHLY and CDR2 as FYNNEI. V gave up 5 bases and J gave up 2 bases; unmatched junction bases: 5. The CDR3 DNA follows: TGTGCCAGCAGTAGGACAGGGGTACTCACAGATACGCAGTATTTT. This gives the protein CASSRTGVLTDTQYF.

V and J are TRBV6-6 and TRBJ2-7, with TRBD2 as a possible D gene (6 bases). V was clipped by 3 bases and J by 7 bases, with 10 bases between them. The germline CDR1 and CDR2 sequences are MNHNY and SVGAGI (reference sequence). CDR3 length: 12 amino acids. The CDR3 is CASSYMAGEQYF. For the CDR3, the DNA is TGTGCCAGCAGTTATATGGCGGGAGAGCAGTACTTC.

In DNA form, the CDR3 reads TGTGCCACCAGCAGACAGGGACAGGGAAGAGAGACCCAGTACTTC. This gives the protein CATSRQGQGRETQYF. V and J are TRBV15 and TRBJ2-5; 9 nucleotides match TRBD1. V gave up 2 bases and J gave up 4 bases; unmatched junction bases: 5. Germline-derived CDR1 and CDR2 are LNHNV and YYDKDF (reference sequence). The CDR3 length is 15 residues.

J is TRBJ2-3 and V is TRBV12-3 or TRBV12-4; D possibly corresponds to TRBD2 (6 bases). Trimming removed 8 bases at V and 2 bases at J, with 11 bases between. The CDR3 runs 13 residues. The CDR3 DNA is TGTGCCAGCGCGAGGGACTTCACAGATACGCAGTATTTT. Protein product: CASARDFTDTQYF.

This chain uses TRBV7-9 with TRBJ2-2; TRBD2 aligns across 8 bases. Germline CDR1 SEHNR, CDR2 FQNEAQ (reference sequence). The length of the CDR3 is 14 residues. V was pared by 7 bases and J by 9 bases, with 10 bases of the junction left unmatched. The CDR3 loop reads CASTAAGVMRELFF. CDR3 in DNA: TGTGCCAGCACGGCAGCGGGAGTCATGCGGGAGCTGTTTTTT.

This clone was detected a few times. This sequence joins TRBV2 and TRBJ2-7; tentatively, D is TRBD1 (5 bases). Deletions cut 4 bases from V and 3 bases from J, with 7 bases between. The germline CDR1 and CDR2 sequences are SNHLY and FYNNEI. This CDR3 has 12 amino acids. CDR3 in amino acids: CASSVTDYEQYF. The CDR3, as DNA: TGTGCCAGCAGTGTGACAGACTACGAGCAGTACTTC.

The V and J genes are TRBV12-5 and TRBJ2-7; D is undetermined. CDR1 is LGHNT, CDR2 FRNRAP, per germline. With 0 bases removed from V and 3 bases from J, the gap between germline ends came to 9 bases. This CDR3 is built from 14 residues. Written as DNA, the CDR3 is TGTGCTAGTGGTTTGGTACTCGAGAACTACGAGCAGTACTTC. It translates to CASGLVLENYEQYF. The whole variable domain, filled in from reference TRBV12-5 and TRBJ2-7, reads DARVTQTPRHKVTEMGQEVTMRCQPILGHNTVFWYRQTMMQGLELLAYFRNRAPLDDSGMPKDRFSAEMPDATLATLKIQPSEPRDSAVYFCASGLVLENYEQYFGPGTRLTVT.

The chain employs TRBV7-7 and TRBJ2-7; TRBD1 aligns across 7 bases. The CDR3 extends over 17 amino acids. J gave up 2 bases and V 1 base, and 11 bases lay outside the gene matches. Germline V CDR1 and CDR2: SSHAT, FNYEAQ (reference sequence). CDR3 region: CASSLGSSPGGTYEQYF. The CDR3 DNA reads TGTGCCAGCAGCTTAGGCAGCTCCCCAGGGGGTACCTACGAGCAGTACTTC.

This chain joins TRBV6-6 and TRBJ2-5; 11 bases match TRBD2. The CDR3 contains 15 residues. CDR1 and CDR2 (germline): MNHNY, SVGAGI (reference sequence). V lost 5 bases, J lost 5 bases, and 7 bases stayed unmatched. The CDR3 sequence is CASSAGLAGGETQYF. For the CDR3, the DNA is TGTGCCAGCAGTGCCGGACTAGCGGGTGGCGAGACCCAGTACTTC.

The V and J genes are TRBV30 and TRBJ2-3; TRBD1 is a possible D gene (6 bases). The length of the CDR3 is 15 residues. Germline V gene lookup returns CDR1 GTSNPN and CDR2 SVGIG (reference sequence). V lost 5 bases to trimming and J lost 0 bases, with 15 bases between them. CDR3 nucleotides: TGTGCCTGGGGGCAGGGGAGCCCTAGCACAGATACGCAGTATTTT. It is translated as CAWGQGSPSTDTQYF.

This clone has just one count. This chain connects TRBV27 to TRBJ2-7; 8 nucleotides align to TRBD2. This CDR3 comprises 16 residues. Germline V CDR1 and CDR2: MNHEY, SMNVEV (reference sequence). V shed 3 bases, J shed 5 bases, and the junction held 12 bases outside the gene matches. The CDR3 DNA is TGTGCCAGCAGTTTCTTAAGCGGGAGTGGTGCGGACGAGCAGTACTTC. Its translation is CASSFLSGSGADEQYF.

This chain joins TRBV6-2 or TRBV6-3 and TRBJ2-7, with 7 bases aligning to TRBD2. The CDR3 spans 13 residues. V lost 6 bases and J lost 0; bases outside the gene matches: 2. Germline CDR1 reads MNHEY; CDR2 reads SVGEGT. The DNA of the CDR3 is TGTGCCAGCAGCCGACTAGCCTCCTACGAGCAGTACTTC. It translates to CASSRLASYEQYF.

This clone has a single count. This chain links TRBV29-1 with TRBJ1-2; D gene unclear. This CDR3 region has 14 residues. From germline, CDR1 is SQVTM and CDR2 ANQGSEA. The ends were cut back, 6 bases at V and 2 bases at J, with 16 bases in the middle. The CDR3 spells CSVAGDTRNYGYTF. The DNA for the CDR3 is TGCAGCGTAGCGGGAGATACCCGGAACTATGGCTACACCTTC.

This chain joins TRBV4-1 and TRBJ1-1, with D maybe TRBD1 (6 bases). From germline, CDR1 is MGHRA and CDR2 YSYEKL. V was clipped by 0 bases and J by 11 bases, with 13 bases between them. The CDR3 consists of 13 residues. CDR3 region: CASSQDSNRAAFF. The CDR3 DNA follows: TGCGCCAGCAGCCAAGATTCGAACAGGGCGGCTTTCTTT.

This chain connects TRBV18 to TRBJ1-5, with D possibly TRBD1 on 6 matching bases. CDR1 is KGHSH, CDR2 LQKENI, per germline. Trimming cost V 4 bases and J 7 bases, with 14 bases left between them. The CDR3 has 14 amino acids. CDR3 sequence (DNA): TGTGCCAGCTCACTGGACAGCCCCGCACAGCCCCAGCATTTT. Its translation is CASSLDSPAQPQHF.

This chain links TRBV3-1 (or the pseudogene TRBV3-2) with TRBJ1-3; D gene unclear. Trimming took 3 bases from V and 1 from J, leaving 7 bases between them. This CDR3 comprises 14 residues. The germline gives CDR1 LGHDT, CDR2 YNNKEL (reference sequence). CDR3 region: CASSHSGSGNTIYF. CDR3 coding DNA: TGTGCCAGCAGCCACTCGGGGTCTGGAAACACCATATATTTT.

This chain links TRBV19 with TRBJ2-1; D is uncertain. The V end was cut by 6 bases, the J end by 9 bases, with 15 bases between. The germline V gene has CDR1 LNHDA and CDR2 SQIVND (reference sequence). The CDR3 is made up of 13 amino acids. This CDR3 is CASSSIRSSEQFF. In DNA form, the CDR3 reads TGTGCCAGTAGCAGTATCCGGAGCAGTGAGCAGTTCTTC.

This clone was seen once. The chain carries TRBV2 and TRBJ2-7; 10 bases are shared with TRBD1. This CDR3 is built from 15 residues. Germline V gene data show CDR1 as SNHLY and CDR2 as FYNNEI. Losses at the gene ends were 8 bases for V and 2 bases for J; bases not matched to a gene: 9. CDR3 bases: TGTGCCAGCGAGTCGGGACAGGGGTTTACCTACGAGCAGTACTTC. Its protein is CASESGQGFTYEQYF.

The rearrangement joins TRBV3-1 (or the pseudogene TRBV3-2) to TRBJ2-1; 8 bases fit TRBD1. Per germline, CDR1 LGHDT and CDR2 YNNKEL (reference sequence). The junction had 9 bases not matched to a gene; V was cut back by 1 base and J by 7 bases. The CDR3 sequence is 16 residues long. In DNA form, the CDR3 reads TGTGCCAGCAGCCAAGTCGTCAGGGGGCCGTATAATGAGCAGTTCTTC. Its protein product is CASSQVVRGPYNEQFF.

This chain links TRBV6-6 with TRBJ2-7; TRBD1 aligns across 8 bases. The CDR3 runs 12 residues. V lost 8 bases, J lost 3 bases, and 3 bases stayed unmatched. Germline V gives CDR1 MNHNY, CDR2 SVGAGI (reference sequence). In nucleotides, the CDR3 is TGTGCCAGCGGACAGGGTGGCTACGAGCAGTACTTC. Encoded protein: CASGQGGYEQYF.

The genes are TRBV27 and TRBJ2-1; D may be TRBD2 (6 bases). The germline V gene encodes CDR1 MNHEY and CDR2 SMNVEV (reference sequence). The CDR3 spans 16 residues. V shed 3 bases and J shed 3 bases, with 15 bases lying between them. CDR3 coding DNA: TGTGCCAGCAGTTTTTCCGACGGGAGTCTCTACAATGAGCAGTTCTTC. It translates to CASSFSDGSLYNEQFF.

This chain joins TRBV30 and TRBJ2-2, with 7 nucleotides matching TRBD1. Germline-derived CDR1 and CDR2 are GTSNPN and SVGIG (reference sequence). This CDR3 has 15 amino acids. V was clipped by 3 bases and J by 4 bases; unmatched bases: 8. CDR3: CAWRRRGGLTGELFF. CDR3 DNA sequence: TGTGCCTGGAGAAGAAGAGGGGGCCTCACCGGGGAGCTGTTTTTT. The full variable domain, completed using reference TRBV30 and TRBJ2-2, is SQTIHQWPATLVQPVGSPLSLECTVEGTSNPNLYWYRQAAGRGLQLLFYSVGIGQISSEVPQNLSASRPQDRQFILSSKKLLLSDSGFYLCAWRRRGGLTGELFFGEGSRLTVL.

The CDR3 DNA is TGTGCCAGCGTCCGGGACAGGGGGGGGAACACTGAAGCTTTCTTT. Translating it yields CASVRDRGGNTEAFF. V and J are TRBV2 and TRBJ1-1; TRBD1 matches 11 bases. Germline V lookup: CDR1 SNHLY, CDR2 FYNNEI. V dropped 8 bases and J dropped 1; count of bases not matched to a gene: 6. This CDR3 is built from 15 residues.

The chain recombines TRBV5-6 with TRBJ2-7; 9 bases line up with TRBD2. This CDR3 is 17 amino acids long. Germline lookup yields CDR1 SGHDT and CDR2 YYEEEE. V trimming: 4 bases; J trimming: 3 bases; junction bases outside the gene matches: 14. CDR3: CASSRGGGGSFVYEQYF. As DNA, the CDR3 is TGTGCCAGCAGCCGTGGCGGGGGGGGATCTTTTGTCTACGAGCAGTACTTC.

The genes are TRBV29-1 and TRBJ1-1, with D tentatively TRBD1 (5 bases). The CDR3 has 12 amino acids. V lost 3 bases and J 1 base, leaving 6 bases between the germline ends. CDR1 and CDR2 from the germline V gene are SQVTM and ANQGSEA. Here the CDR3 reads CSVEGGNTEAFF. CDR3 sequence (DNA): TGCAGCGTTGAGGGGGGGAACACTGAAGCTTTCTTT.